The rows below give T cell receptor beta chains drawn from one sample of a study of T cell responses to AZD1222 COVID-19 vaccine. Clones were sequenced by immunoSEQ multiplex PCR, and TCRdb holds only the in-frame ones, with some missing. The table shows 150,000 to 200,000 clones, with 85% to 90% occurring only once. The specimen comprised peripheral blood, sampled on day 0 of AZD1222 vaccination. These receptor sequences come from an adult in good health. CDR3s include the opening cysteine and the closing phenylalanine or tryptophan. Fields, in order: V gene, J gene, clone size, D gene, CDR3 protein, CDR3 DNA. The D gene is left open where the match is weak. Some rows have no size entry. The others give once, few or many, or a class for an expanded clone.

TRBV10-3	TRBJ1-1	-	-	CAIRDRTMNTEAFF	TGTGCCATCAGGGACAGAACCATGAACACTGAAGCTTTCTTT
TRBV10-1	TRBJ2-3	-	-	CASSGKGLASTDTQYF	TGCGCCAGCAGTGGGAAGGGCCTGGCTAGCACAGATACGCAGTATTTT
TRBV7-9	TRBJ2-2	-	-	CASSLFTGELFF	TGTGCCAGCAGCTTGTTCACCGGGGAGCTGTTTTTT
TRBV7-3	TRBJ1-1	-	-	CASSLGNMNTEAFF	TGTGCCAGCAGCTTAGGAAATATGAACACTGAAGCTTTCTTT
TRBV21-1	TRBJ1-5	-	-	CASSKGEGGNQPQHF	TGTGCCAGCAGCAAAGGGGAGGGGGGCAATCAGCCCCAGCATTTT
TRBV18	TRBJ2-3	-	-	CASSPRATTTDTQYF	TGTGCCAGCTCACCAAGGGCAACAACAACAGATACGCAGTATTTT
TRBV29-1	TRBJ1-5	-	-	CSVETGYPNQPQHF	TGCAGCGTTGAAACGGGGTACCCCAATCAGCCCCAGCATTTT
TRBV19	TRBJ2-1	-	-	CASSIGSASYNEQFF	TGTGCCAGTAGTATTGGTAGCGCCTCCTACAATGAGCAGTTCTTC
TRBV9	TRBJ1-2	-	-	CASSPPDNYGYTF	TGTGCCAGCAGCCCCCCCGATAACTATGGCTACACCTTC
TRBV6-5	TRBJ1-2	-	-	CAGGRTRGGYTF	TGTGCCGGAGGAAGGACACGGGGAGGCTACACCTTC
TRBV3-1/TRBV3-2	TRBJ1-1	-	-	CASSLAGTEAFF	TGTGCCAGCAGCCTAGCCGGCACTGAAGCTTTCTTT
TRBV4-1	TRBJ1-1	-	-	CASSQLTVNTEAFF	TGCGCCAGCAGCCAACTGACAGTGAACACTGAAGCTTTCTTT
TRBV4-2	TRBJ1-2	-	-	CASSQGSFARGYGYTF	TGTGCCAGCAGCCAAGGGAGCTTCGCCCGCGGCTATGGCTACACCTTC
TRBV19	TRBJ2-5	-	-	CASSIQGSQETQYF	TGTGCCAGTAGTATACAGGGGTCCCAAGAGACCCAGTACTTC
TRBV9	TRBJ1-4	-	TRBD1	CASSPTGTDREKLFF	TGTGCCAGCAGCCCGACCGGGACAGACAGGGAAAAACTGTTTTTT
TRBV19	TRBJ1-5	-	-	CASSRGWGAGQPQHF	TGTGCCAGTAGTCGAGGTTGGGGGGCAGGTCAGCCCCAGCATTTT
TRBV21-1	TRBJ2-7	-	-	CASSKVWGLAAPYFYEQYF	TGTGCCAGCAGCAAAGTTTGGGGACTAGCGGCCCCATATTTCTACGAGCAGTACTTC
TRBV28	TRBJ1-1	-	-	CASSLQYPNTEAFF	TGTGCCAGCAGCCTTCAATACCCGAACACTGAAGCTTTCTTT
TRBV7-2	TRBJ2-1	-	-	CASSFVILASRSEQFF	TGTGCCAGCAGCTTCGTCATTTTGGCCTCACGGAGTGAGCAGTTCTTC
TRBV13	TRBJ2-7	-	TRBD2	CASSGFRLAGSYEQYF	TGTGCCAGCAGCGGATTCCGACTAGCGGGATCCTACGAGCAGTACTTC
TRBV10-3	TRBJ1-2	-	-	CAISGTGTTLNYGYTF	TGTGCCATCAGTGGGACCGGGACTACCCTTAACTATGGCTACACCTTC
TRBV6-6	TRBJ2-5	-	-	CASSRRGVSGTQETQYF	TGTGCCAGCAGCCGAAGGGGGGTTAGTGGAACCCAAGAGACCCAGTACTTC
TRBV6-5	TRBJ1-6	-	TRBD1	CASSKDRGGNSPLHF	TGTGCCAGCAGTAAGGACAGGGGTGGTAATTCACCCCTCCACTTT
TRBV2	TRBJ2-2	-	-	CASSEQQSNTGELFF	TGTGCCAGCAGTGAACAACAGAGTAACACCGGGGAGCTGTTTTTT
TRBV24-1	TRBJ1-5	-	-	CATSDPTANSNQPQHF	TGTGCCACCAGTGATCCGACAGCGAATAGCAATCAGCCCCAGCATTTT
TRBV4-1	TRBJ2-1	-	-	CASSRNEIGNEQFF	TGCGCCAGCAGCCGAAATGAAATCGGAAATGAGCAGTTCTTC
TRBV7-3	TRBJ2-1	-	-	CASSLNRGSSYNEQFF	TGTGCCAGCAGCTTAAATCGGGGGAGCTCCTACAATGAGCAGTTCTTC
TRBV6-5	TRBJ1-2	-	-	CASSSAGDGRRYGYTF	TGTGCCAGCAGTTCGGCGGGGGATGGGAGGCGCTATGGCTACACCTTC
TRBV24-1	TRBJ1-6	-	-	CATLRQGRRNSPLHF	TGTGCCACTTTACGCCAAGGACGGAGGAATTCACCCCTCCACTTT
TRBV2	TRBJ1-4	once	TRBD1	CASSGDSNEKLFF	TGTGCCAGCAGTGGGGACAGTAATGAAAAACTGTTTTTT
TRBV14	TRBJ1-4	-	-	CASSPRDGTNEKLFF	TGTGCCAGCAGCCCCCGGGACGGAACTAATGAAAAACTGTTTTTT
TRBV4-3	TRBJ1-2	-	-	CASSQDLYRAGVGYGYTF	TGCGCCAGCAGCCAAGATCTTTACAGGGCAGGTGTTGGCTATGGCTACACCTTC
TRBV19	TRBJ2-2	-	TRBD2	CASSMGTSGTKNTGELFF	TGTGCCAGTAGTATGGGGACTAGCGGGACCAAGAACACCGGGGAGCTGTTTTTT
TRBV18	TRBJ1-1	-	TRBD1	CASSPGQGNTEAFF	TGTGCCAGCTCACCGGGACAGGGCAACACTGAAGCTTTCTTT
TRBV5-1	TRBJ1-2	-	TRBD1	CASSLDGDSLYTF	TGCGCCAGCAGCTTGGATGGGGACAGCTTGTACACCTTC
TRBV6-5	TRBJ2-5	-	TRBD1	CASSYGRGRQETQYF	TGTGCCAGCAGTTATGGCAGGGGGCGGCAAGAGACCCAGTACTTC
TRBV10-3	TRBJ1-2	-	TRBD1	CAIRGTGTNYGYTF	TGTGCCATCAGAGGGACAGGGACTAACTATGGCTACACCTTC
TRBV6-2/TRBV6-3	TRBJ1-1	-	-	CASSAPQGMNTEAFF	TGTGCCAGCAGTGCCCCTCAGGGGATGAACACTGAAGCTTTCTTT
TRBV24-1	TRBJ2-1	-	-	CATSDPDGGVKRDEQFF	TGTGCCACCAGTGACCCAGACGGGGGAGTCAAAAGGGATGAGCAGTTCTTC
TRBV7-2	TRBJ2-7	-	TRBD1	CASSSGTGGPYEQYF	TGTGCCAGCAGCTCCGGGACAGGGGGCCCCTACGAGCAGTACTTC
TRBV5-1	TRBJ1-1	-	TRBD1	CASSGQTGSHTEAFF	TGCGCCAGCAGCGGTCAGACAGGGTCCCACACTGAAGCTTTCTTT
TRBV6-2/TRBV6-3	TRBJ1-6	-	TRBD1	CASSYPGQGESPLHF	TGTGCCAGCAGTTACCCAGGACAGGGAGAGTCACCCCTCCACTTT
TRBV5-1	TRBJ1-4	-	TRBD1	CASSFARGSTNEKLFF	TGCGCCAGCAGCTTCGCCAGGGGGTCAACTAATGAAAAACTGTTTTTT
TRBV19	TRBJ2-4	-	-	CASSTLTTQYKNIQYF	TGTGCCAGTAGTACATTGACTACCCAGTACAAAAACATTCAGTACTTC
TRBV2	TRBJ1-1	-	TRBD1	CASMPDRDTEAFF	TGTGCCAGCATGCCGGACAGGGACACTGAAGCTTTCTTT
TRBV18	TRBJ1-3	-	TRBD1	CASSLQGVSGNTIYF	TGTGCCAGCTCTCTCCAGGGGGTCTCTGGAAACACCATATATTTT
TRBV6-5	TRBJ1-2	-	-	CASKSVRLGGYTF	TGTGCCAGTAAATCAGTAAGATTGGGCGGCTACACCTTC
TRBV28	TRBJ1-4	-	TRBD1	CATSLGGQGVEKLFF	TGTGCCACCTCACTTGGGGGACAGGGGGTTGAAAAACTGTTTTTT
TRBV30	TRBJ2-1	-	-	CAWSVWGNEQFF	TGTGCCTGGAGTGTATGGGGCAATGAGCAGTTCTTC